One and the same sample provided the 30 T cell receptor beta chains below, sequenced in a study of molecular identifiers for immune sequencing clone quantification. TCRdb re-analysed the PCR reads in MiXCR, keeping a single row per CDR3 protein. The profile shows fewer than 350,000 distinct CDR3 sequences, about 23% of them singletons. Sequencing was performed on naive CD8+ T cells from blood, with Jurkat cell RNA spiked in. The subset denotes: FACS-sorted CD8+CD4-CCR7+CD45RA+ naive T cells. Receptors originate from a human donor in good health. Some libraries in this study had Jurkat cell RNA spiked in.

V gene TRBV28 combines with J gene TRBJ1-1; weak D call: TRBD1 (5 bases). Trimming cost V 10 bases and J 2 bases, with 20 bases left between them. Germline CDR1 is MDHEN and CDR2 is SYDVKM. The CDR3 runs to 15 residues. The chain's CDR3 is CATSAGQDLNTEAFF. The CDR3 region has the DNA TGTGCCACCTCCGCCGGACAAGACCTAAACACTGAAGCTTTCTTT.

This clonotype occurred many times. In nucleotides, the CDR3 is TGCGCCAGCAGCCAAGATAGAACCTCTGGAAACACCATATATTTT. Translated: CASSQDRTSGNTIYF. This sequence joins TRBV4-3 and TRBJ1-3; D not certain. Germline CDR1 and CDR2: LGHNA and YSLEER. CDR3 length equals 15 residues. Trimming removed 0 bases at V and 0 bases at J, with 6 bases between.

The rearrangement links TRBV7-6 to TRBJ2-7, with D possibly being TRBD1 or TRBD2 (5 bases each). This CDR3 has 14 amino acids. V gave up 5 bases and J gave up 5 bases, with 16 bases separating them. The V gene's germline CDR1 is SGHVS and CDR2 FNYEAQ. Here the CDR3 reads CASSHPGTSHEQYF. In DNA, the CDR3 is TGTGCCAGCAGCCACCCCGGGACGAGCCACGAGCAGTACTTC.

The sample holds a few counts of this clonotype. In nucleotides, the CDR3 is TGTGCCAGCAGCTCTATTCACCAAGCTCGTTCTGAGCAGTTCTTC. Protein: CASSSIHQARSEQFF. The chain links TRBV7-9 to TRBJ2-1, with no clear D. Trimming removed 4 bases at V and 9 bases at J, with 19 bases between. There are 15 residues in the CDR3. The germline gives CDR1 SEHNR, CDR2 FQNEAQ (reference sequence).

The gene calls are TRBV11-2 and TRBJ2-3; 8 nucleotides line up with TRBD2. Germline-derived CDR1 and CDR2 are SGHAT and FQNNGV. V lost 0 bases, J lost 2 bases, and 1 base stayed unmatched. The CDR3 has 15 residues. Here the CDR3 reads CASSLETSATDTQYF. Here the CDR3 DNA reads TGTGCCAGCAGCTTAGAGACTAGCGCCACAGATACGCAGTATTTT.

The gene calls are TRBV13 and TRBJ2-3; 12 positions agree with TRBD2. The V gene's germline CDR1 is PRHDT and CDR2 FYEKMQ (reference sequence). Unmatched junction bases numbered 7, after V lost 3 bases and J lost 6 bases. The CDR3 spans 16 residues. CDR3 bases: TGTGCCAGCAGCTTTAGGACTAGCGGGATTACGGATACGCAGTATTTT. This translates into CASSFRTSGITDTQYF.

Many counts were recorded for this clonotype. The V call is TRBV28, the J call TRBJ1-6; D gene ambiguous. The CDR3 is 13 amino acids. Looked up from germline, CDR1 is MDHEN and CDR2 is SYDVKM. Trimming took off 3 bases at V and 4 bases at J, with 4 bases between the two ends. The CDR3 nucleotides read TGTGCCAGCAGTTTTCGGTATAATTCACCCCTCCACTTT. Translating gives CASSFRYNSPLHF.

The CDR3 nucleotides are TGTGCCAGCAGTTTGACAGGGGGAGCTAACTATGGCTACACCTTC. Its translation is CASSLTGGANYGYTF. The chain employs TRBV28 and TRBJ1-2; TRBD1 matches at 9 bases. The CDR3 totals 15 residues. Germline values: CDR1 MDHEN, CDR2 SYDVKM. V lost 3 bases, J lost 0 bases, and 2 bases stayed unmatched.

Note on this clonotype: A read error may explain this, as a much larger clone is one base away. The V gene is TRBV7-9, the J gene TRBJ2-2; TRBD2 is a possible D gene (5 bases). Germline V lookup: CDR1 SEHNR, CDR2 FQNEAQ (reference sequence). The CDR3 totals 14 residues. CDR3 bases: TGTGCCAGCAGCCCCTTTGGAAACACCGGGAAGCTGTTTTTT. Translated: CASSPFGNTGKLFF.

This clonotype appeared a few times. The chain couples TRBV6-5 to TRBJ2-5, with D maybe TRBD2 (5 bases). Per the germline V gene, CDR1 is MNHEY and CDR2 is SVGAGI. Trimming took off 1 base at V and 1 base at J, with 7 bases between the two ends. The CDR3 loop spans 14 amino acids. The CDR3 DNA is TGTGCCAGCAGTTACTTGGCGGGCCAAGAGACCCAGTACTTC. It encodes CASSYLAGQETQYF.

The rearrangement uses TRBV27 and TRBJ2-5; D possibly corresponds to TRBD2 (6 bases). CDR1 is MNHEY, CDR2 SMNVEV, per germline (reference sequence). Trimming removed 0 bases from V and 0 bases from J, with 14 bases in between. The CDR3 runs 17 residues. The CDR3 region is CASSLSWGGRYQETQYF. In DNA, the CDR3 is TGTGCCAGCAGTTTATCGTGGGGAGGCCGGTACCAAGAGACCCAGTACTTC.

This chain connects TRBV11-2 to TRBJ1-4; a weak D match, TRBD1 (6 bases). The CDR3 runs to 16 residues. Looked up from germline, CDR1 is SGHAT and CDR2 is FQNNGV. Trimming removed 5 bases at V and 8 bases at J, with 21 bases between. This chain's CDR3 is CASSPGTLNYDEKLFF. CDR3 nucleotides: TGTGCCAGCAGCCCCGGGACACTCAATTACGACGAAAAACTGTTTTTT.

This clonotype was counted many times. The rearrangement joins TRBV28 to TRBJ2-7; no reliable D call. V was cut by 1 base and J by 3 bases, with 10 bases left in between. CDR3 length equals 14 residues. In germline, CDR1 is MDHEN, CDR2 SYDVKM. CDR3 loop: CASSLYSRHYEQYF. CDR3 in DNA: TGTGCCAGCAGTTTATATTCACGCCACTACGAGCAGTACTTC.

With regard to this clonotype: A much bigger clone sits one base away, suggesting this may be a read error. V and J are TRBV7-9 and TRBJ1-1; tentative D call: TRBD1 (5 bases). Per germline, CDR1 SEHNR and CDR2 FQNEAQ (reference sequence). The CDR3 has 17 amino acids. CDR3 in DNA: TGTACCAGCAGCTTAGCTTTTGGGGGTTTAAAGAACACTGAAGCTTTCTTT. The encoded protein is CTSSLAFGGLKNTEAFF.

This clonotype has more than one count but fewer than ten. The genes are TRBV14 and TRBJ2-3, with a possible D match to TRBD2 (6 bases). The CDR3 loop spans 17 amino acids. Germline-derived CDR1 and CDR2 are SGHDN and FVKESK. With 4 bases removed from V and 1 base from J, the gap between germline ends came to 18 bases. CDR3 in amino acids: CASSRYKEGGGTDTQYF. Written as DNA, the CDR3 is TGTGCCAGCAGCCGATACAAGGAGGGCGGAGGCACAGATACGCAGTATTTT.

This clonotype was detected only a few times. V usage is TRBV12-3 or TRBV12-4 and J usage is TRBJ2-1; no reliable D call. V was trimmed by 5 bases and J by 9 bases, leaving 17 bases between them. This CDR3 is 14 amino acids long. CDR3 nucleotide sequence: TGTGCCAGCAGTCCTCCAAGTCTGGCTAGTGAGCAGTTCTTC. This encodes CASSPPSLASEQFF.

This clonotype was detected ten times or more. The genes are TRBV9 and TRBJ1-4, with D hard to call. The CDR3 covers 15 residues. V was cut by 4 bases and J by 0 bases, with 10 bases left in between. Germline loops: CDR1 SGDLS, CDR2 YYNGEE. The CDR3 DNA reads TGTGCCAGCAGCACGTATGGGGCAACTAATGAAAAACTGTTTTTT. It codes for CASSTYGATNEKLFF.

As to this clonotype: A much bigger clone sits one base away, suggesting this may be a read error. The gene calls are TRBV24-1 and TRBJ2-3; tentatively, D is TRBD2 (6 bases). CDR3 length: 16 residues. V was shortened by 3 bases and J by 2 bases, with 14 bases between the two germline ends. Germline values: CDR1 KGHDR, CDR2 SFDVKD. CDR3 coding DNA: TGTGCCACCAGTGATGGGACTGGCGGAGCCACAGATACGCAGTATTTT. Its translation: CATSDGTGGATDTQYF.

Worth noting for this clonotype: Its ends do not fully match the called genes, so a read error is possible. The CDR3 bases are TGCAGTGCTGGAGATTCAGGCGGTGCGGTGAACACTGAAGCTTTCTTT. Translated: CSAGDSGGAVNTEAFF. The V and J genes are TRBV20-1 and TRBJ1-1; D call uncertain. CDR3 length equals 16 residues. In germline, CDR1 is DFQATT, CDR2 SNEGSKA (reference sequence).

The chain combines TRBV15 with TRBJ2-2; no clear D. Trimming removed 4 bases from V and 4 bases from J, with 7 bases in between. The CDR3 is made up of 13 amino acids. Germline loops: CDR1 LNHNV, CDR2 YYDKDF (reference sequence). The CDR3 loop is CATSTVSTGELFF. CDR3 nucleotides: TGTGCCACCAGCACAGTATCCACCGGGGAGCTGTTTTTT.

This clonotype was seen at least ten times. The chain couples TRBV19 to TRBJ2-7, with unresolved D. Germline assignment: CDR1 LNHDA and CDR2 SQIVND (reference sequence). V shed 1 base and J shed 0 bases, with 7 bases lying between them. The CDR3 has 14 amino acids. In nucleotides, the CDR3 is TGTGCCAGTAGTATAGGATCCGGCTCCTACGAGCAGTACTTC. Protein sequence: CASSIGSGSYEQYF. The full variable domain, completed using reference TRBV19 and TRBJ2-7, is DGGITQSPKYLFRKEGQNVTLSCEQNLNHDAMYWYRQDPGQGLRLIYYSQIVNDFQKGDIAEGYSVSREKKESFPLTVTSAQKNPTAFYLCASSIGSGSYEQYFGPGTRLTVT.

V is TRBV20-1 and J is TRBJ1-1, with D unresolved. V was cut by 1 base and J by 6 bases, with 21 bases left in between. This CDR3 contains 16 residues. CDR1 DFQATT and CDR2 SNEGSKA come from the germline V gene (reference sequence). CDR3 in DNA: TGCAGTGCTAGAGCCGCATTGACGGTCTGGTACGCTGAAGCTTTCTTT. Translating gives CSARAALTVWYAEAFF.

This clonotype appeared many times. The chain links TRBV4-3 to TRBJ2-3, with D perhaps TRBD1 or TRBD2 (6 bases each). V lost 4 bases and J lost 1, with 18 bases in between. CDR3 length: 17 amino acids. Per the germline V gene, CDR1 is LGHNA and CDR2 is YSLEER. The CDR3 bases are TGCGCCAGCAGCCCGGGCACGGTGAGGGGGGGCACAGATACGCAGTATTTT. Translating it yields CASSPGTVRGGTDTQYF.

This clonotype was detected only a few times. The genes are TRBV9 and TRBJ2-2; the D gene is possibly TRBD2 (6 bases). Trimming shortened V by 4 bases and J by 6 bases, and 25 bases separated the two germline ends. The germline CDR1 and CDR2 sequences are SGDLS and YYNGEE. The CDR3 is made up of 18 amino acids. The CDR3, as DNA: TGTGCCAGCAGCCCCTCCAGTAGGGGACTCCGCGGTGCCGGGGAGCTGTTTTTT. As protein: CASSPSSRGLRGAGELFF.

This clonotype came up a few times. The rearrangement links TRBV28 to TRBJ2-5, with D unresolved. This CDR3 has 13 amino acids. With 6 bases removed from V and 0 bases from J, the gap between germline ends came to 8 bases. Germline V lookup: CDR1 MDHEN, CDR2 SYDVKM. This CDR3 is CASSKLYQETQYF. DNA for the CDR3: TGTGCCAGCAGCAAACTCTACCAAGAGACCCAGTACTTC.

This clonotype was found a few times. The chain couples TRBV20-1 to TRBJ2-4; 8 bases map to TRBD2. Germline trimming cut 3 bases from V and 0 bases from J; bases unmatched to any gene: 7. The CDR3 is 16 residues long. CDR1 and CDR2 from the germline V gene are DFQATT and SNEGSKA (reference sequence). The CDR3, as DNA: TGCAGTGCTAGGGGGGAGCGGGAGATAGCCAAAAACATTCAGTACTTC. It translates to CSARGEREIAKNIQYF.

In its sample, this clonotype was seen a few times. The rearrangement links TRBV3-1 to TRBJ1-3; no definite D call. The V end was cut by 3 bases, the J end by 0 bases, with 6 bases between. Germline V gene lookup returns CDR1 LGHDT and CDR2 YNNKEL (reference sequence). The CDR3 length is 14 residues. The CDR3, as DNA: TGTGCCAGCAGCCAGACGTACTCTGGAAACACCATATATTTT. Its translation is CASSQTYSGNTIYF. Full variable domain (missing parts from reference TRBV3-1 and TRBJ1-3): DTAVSQTPKYLVTQMGNDKSIKCEQNLGHDTMYWYKQDSKKFLKIMFSYNNKELIINETVPNRFSPKSPDKAHLNLHINSLELGDSAVYFCASSQTYSGNTIYFGEGSWLTVV.

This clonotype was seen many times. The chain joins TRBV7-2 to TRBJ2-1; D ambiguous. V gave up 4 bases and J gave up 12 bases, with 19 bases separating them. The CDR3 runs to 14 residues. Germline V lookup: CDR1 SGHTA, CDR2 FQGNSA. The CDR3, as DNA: TGTGCCAGCAGCTCCAGGTCAGGAGAGCCGGGGCAGTTCTTC. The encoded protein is CASSSRSGEPGQFF. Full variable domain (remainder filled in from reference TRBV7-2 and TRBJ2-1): GAGVSQSPSNKVTEKGKDVELRCDPISGHTALYWYRQSLGQGLEFLIYFQGNSAPDKSGLPSDRFSAERTGGSVSTLTIQRTQQEDSAVYLCASSSRSGEPGQFFGPGTRLTVL.

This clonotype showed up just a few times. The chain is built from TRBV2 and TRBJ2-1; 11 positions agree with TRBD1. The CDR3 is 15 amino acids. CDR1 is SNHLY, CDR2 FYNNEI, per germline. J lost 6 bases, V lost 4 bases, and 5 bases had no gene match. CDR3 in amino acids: CASSVGDRGSNEQFF. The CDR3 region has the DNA TGTGCCAGCAGTGTAGGGGACAGGGGGTCCAATGAGCAGTTCTTC. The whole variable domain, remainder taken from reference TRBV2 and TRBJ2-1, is EPEVTQTPSHQVTQMGQEVILRCVPISNHLYFYWYRQILGQKVEFLVSFYNNEISEKSEIFDDQFSVERPDGSNFTLKIRSTKLEDSAMYFCASSVGDRGSNEQFFGPGTRLTVL.

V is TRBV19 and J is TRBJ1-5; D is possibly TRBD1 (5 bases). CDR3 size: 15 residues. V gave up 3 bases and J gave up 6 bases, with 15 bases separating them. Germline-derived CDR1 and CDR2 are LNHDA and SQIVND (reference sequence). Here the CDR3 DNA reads TGTGCCAGTAGTATTGCGGACAATTACCCTCAGCCCCAGCATTTT. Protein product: CASSIADNYPQPQHF.